A single sample gave rise to the 29 T cell receptor beta chains below, sequenced in a study of blood T cell repertoires in COVID-19. Some clones are missing from TCRdb's copy, which holds only in-frame ones; the method was immunoSEQ multiplex PCR. This table holds under 65,000 clones, around 90% found once. Sequenced input: peripheral blood. All receptors come from a man in his 60s with acute or convalescent COVID-19.

This clone showed up just once. The chain has TRBV10-3 and TRBJ1-1, with D perhaps TRBD1 (5 bases). The CDR3 has 14 residues. In germline, CDR1 is ENHRY, CDR2 SYGVKD. V lost 0 bases and J lost 8, with 13 bases in between. The CDR3 coding sequence is TGTGCCATCAGTGAGTCCATGACAGTTACCGAAGCTTTCTTT. Translated: CAISESMTVTEAFF.

The sample holds a few counts of this clone. The chain couples TRBV28 to TRBJ1-1; D may be TRBD1 (5 bases). V gave up 4 bases and J gave up 0 bases, with 21 bases separating them. CDR3 length: 18 amino acids. CDR1 MDHEN and CDR2 SYDVKM come from the germline V gene. The CDR3 sequence is CASSSLSFQGSMNTEAFF. CDR3 sequence (DNA): TGTGCCAGCAGTTCACTGTCTTTTCAGGGCTCCATGAACACTGAAGCTTTCTTT.

The V gene is TRBV9, the J gene TRBJ1-2, with D unresolved. The CDR3 spans 12 residues. The germline V gene encodes CDR1 SGDLS and CDR2 YYNGEE. Trimming stripped 3 bases from V and 8 bases from J, with 11 bases between. The CDR3 here is CASSEDGRGYTF. CDR3 nucleotides: TGTGCCAGCAGCGAGGATGGGCGAGGCTACACCTTC.

This clone was observed a single time. V and J are TRBV7-3 and TRBJ2-2; 9 nucleotides align to TRBD1. CDR1 is SGHTA, CDR2 FQGTGA, per germline. This CDR3 contains 17 residues. Trimming at V came to 5 bases and at J to 4 bases, leaving 11 bases not matched to a gene. CDR3 nucleotides: TGTGCCAGCAGCCCGTCCATTACAGGGGGCGGCACCGGGGAGCTGTTTTTT. It specifies CASSPSITGGGTGELFF. Based on the CDR3 plus reference TRBV7-3 and TRBJ2-2, the full variable domain is GAGVSQTPSNKVTEKGKYVELRCDPISGHTALYWYRQSLGQGPEFLIYFQGTGAADDSGLPNDRFFAVRPEGSVSTLKIQRTERGDSAVYLCASSPSITGGGTGELFFGEGSRLTVL.

The V and J genes are TRBV6-2 or TRBV6-3 and TRBJ1-2; D perhaps matches TRBD1 (6 bases). In germline, CDR1 is MNHEY, CDR2 SVGEGT. Deletions cut 2 bases from V and 4 bases from J, with 11 bases between. The CDR3 loop spans 14 amino acids. Here the CDR3 reads CASSYRGAAYGYTF. The CDR3, as DNA: TGTGCCAGCAGTTACCGGGGGGCTGCCTATGGCTACACCTTC.

The V call is TRBV29-1, the J call TRBJ2-3, with 10 bases identical to TRBD2. The germline V gene encodes CDR1 SQVTM and CDR2 ANQGSEA. The CDR3 is 15 amino acids. The trim removed 2 bases at V and 0 bases at J, leaving 2 bases unmatched. CDR3 DNA: TGCAGCGTTGAAAAGACTAGCGGGAGCACAGATACGCAGTATTTT. Protein: CSVEKTSGSTDTQYF.

The chain carries TRBV6-5 and TRBJ1-1; TRBD1 might be the D (6 bases). The CDR3 sequence is 15 residues long. V was shortened by 4 bases and J by 2 bases, with 14 bases between the two germline ends. CDR1 and CDR2 from the germline V gene are MNHEY and SVGAGI. CDR3 residues: CASSLQGPRNTEAFF. DNA of the CDR3: TGTGCCAGCAGTTTACAGGGCCCCCGAAACACTGAAGCTTTCTTT.

As regards this clone: One end of the junction does not line up with germline, which may come from a read error. The chain recombines TRBV12-3 or TRBV12-4 with TRBJ1-1; D may be TRBD1 (6 bases). The CDR3 covers 12 residues. The CDR3 DNA reads as TGTGTCAGCAGAGGGGGGGCGGGTGAAGCTTTCTTT. It is translated as CVSRGGAGEAFF.

The chain combines TRBV14 with TRBJ2-7, with 9 bases identical to TRBD1. The CDR3 covers 14 residues. The germline V gene has CDR1 SGHDN and CDR2 FVKESK. Trimming removed 1 base from V and 3 bases from J; junction bases left unmatched: 1. CDR3 loop: CASSQGQGGYEQYF. In nucleotides, the CDR3 is TGTGCCAGCAGCCAAGGACAGGGGGGCTACGAGCAGTACTTC.

This clone showed up just once. The chain combines TRBV7-8 with TRBJ2-2; 8 bases fit TRBD1. Looked up from germline, CDR1 is SGHVS and CDR2 is FQNEAQ. The length of the CDR3 is 17 residues. V was pared by 1 base and J by 7 bases, with 11 bases of the junction left unmatched. CDR3 coding DNA: TGTGCCAGCAGCTTAGGCTACCCAGGGGGCTTAGGCGGGGAGCTGTTTTTT. Amino acid sequence: CASSLGYPGGLGGELFF.

The table lists this clone with a few counts. The chain couples TRBV6-5 to TRBJ1-2, with 7 bases lining up with TRBD1. V was pared by 8 bases and J by 7 bases, with 7 bases of the junction left unmatched. Germline V gene data show CDR1 as MNHEY and CDR2 as SVGAGI. The CDR3 totals 12 residues. The CDR3 is CASRPGGFGYTF. In DNA, the CDR3 is TGTGCCAGCCGGCCAGGGGGGTTTGGCTACACCTTC.

The V call is TRBV6-6, the J call TRBJ2-1; TRBD2 agrees at 10 bases. Germline V gene data show CDR1 as MNHNY and CDR2 as SVGAGI (reference sequence). The CDR3 is 16 residues long. V dropped 5 bases and J dropped 7; count of bases not matched to a gene: 11. The CDR3 protein is CASSRRLAGDKNEQFF. The CDR3 nucleotides read TGTGCCAGCAGTCGAAGGCTAGCGGGAGATAAAAATGAGCAGTTCTTC.

The chain joins TRBV19 to TRBJ1-1; 9 bases are shared with TRBD1. Per the germline V gene, CDR1 is LNHDA and CDR2 is SQIVND (reference sequence). The CDR3 is 16 amino acids. The V segment lost 8 bases and the J segment 3 bases; nucleotides outside the gene matches: 13. CDR3 loop: CASFAGQGTMDTEAFF. CDR3 sequence (DNA): TGTGCCAGTTTCGCCGGACAGGGGACAATGGACACTGAAGCTTTCTTT.

The chain's CDR3 is CATSAPAGIYNEQFF. The CDR3 DNA reads as TGTGCCACCAGTGCACCAGCGGGTATCTACAATGAGCAGTTCTTC. The chain employs TRBV24-1 and TRBJ2-1; weak D call: TRBD2 (6 bases). With 5 bases removed from V and 3 bases from J, the gap between germline ends came to 13 bases. The CDR3 is 15 residues long. Germline CDR1 reads KGHDR; CDR2 reads SFDVKD.

The chain carries TRBV29-1 and TRBJ2-7; D not certain. The CDR3 is 11 residues long. Per germline, CDR1 SQVTM and CDR2 ANQGSEA. Trimming pared 7 bases from V and 5 bases from J, leaving 12 bases between. Written as DNA, the CDR3 is TGCAGCGGCACAGTGAGCCACGAGCAGTACTTC. This codes for CSGTVSHEQYF.

The chain joins TRBV5-6 to TRBJ2-5; the match to TRBD1 covers 7 bases. The V gene end was trimmed by 0 bases and the J gene end by 3 bases; junction bases not matched to a gene: 2. From germline, CDR1 is SGHDT and CDR2 YYEEEE. The CDR3 sequence is 14 residues long. Written as DNA, the CDR3 is TGTGCCAGCAGCTTGGGAGGGGGCGAAGAGACCCAGTACTTC. Protein sequence: CASSLGGGEETQYF.

This clone appeared a single time. V is TRBV5-1 and J is TRBJ1-1; unclear D gene. The CDR3 is 15 amino acids. V was shortened by 0 bases and J by 0 bases, with 9 bases between the two germline ends. The germline V gene encodes CDR1 SGHRS and CDR2 YFSETQ. CDR3 sequence: CASSLAAGMNTEAFF. The CDR3 nucleotides are TGCGCCAGCAGCTTGGCGGCAGGAATGAACACTGAAGCTTTCTTT.

This clone has a single count. V gene TRBV18 combines with J gene TRBJ2-7, with D tentatively TRBD1 (6 bases). CDR1 is KGHSH, CDR2 LQKENI, per germline. The CDR3 contains 15 residues. V dropped 5 bases and J dropped 0 bases, with 14 bases sitting between them. Here the CDR3 reads CASSEHRDISYEQYF. As DNA, the CDR3 is TGTGCCAGCTCAGAACACCGGGACATCTCCTACGAGCAGTACTTC.

This rearrangement joins TRBV6-5 to TRBJ2-7, with 8 bases lining up with TRBD1. The germline V gene has CDR1 MNHEY and CDR2 SVGAGI. This CDR3 spans 15 amino acids. Trimming took 10 bases from V and 3 from J; bases not matched to a gene: 14. The DNA of the CDR3 is TGTGCCACTCAAAGAACCGGGACAGGTTACTACGAGCAGTACTTC. Translation: CATQRTGTGYYEQYF.

This rearrangement joins TRBV7-9 to TRBJ1-1, with D maybe TRBD1 (5 bases). This CDR3 is built from 14 residues. CDR1 and CDR2 (germline): SEHNR, FQNEAQ (reference sequence). Trimming left V 5 bases short and J 1 base short, with 11 bases between. CDR3 region: CASSAGGGNTEAFF. As DNA, the CDR3 is TGTGCCAGCAGCGCGGGCGGGGGGAACACTGAAGCTTTCTTT.

On this clone: The junction shows a germline mismatch at one end, possibly a read error. The chain has TRBV5-5 and TRBJ1-1, with 8 bases that match TRBD1. Germline V gene sequence: CDR1 SGHKS, CDR2 YYEKEE (reference sequence). The length of the CDR3 is 13 residues. CDR3 DNA: TGTGCCAGCAGATTGGACAGGGCCTCTGAAGCTTTCTTT. Protein sequence: CASRLDRASEAFF.

V is TRBV28 and J is TRBJ1-4; D gene ambiguous. Germline CDR1 is MDHEN and CDR2 is SYDVKM. V was trimmed by 1 base and J by 2 bases, leaving 17 bases between them. The CDR3 sequence is 18 residues long. The CDR3 spells CASSLLMGLRETNEKLFF. The CDR3 DNA is TGTGCCAGCAGTTTATTGATGGGTTTAAGGGAGACTAATGAAAAACTGTTTTTT.

The chain combines TRBV7-9 with TRBJ1-2; 7 nucleotides agree with TRBD1. Germline V gives CDR1 SEHNR, CDR2 FQNEAQ (reference sequence). V was clipped by 4 bases and J by 7 bases; unmatched bases: 15. CDR3 size: 16 residues. In DNA form, the CDR3 reads TGTGCCAGCAGCTCACCCGACAGGGTGCTAAATGGTGGCTACACCTTC. Its translation is CASSSPDRVLNGGYTF.

This sequence joins TRBV4-3 and TRBJ1-6, with 8 nucleotides matching TRBD1. The CDR3 contains 15 residues. With V trimmed by 3 bases and J by 7 bases, 5 bases remained unmatched. Germline-derived CDR1 and CDR2 are LGHNA and YSLEER. The CDR3, as DNA: TGCGCCAGCAGCCAGTTAACAGGGGGGAATTCACCCCTCCACTTT. Its protein is CASSQLTGGNSPLHF.

The V and J genes are TRBV28 and TRBJ2-1; 7 bases are shared with TRBD2. The junction had 6 bases not matched to a gene; V was cut back by 6 bases and J by 1 base. The germline V gene has CDR1 MDHEN and CDR2 SYDVKM. This CDR3 spans 15 amino acids. The CDR3 region has the DNA TGTGCCAGCAGCCCCGGGGGAGGGTCCTACAATGAGCAGTTCTTC. It yields the protein CASSPGGGSYNEQFF. Full variable domain (remainder filled in from reference TRBV28 and TRBJ2-1): DVKVTQSSRYLVKRTGEKVFLECVQDMDHENMFWYRQDPGLGLRLIYFSYDVKMKEKGDIPEGYSVSREKKERFSLILESASTNQTSMYLCASSPGGGSYNEQFFGPGTRLTVL.

The chain has TRBV24-1 and TRBJ1-2; D possibly corresponds to TRBD1 (5 bases). The CDR3 sequence is 12 residues long. The germline V gene encodes CDR1 KGHDR and CDR2 SFDVKD. Trimming cost V 7 bases and J 1 base, with 6 bases left between them. The CDR3 region has the DNA TGTGCCACCAGCACAGGTAACTATGGCTACACCTTC. Encoded protein: CATSTGNYGYTF.

This chain connects TRBV28 to TRBJ1-2; unclear D gene. V was shortened by 2 bases and J by 3 bases, with 7 bases between the two germline ends. The CDR3 contains 13 residues. Germline V CDR1 and CDR2: MDHEN, SYDVKM. This CDR3 reads CASSLITDYGYTF. For the CDR3, the DNA is TGTGCCAGCAGTTTAATAACAGACTATGGCTACACCTTC.

The table lists this clone with a few counts. The chain combines TRBV7-8 with TRBJ1-5; TRBD1 aligns across 8 bases. CDR1 and CDR2 (germline): SGHVS, FQNEAQ. V lost 3 bases to trimming and J lost 6 bases; unmatched junction nucleotides: 4. The length of the CDR3 is 14 residues. CDR3 coding DNA: TGTGCCAGCAGCTTGGACAGGGTGGGTCAGCCCCAGCATTTT. Amino acids: CASSLDRVGQPQHF.

J is TRBJ1-1 and V is TRBV19; unclear D gene. The CDR3 is 10 residues long. V lost 8 bases to trimming and J lost 4 bases, with 5 bases between them. CDR1 is LNHDA, CDR2 SQIVND, per germline (reference sequence). This chain's CDR3 is CASRSTEAFF. DNA of the CDR3: TGTGCCAGTCGGAGCACTGAAGCTTTCTTT.